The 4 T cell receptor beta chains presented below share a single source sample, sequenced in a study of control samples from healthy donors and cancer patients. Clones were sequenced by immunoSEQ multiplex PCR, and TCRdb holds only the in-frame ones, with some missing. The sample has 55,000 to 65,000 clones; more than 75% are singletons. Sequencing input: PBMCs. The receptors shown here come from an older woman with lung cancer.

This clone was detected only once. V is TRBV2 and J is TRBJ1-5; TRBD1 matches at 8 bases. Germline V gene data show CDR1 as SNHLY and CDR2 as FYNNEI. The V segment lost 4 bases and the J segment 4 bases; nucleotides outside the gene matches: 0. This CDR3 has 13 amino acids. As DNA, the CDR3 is TGTGCCAGCAGTGGGACAGGGAATCAGCCCCAGCATTTT. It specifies CASSGTGNQPQHF.

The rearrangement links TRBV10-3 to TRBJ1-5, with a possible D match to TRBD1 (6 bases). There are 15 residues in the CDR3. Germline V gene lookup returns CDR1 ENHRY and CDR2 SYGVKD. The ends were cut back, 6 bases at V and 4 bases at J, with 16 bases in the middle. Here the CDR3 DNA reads TGTGCCATCAGAGGCGAGGGGGGTAGAAATCAGCCCCAGCATTTT. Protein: CAIRGEGGRNQPQHF.

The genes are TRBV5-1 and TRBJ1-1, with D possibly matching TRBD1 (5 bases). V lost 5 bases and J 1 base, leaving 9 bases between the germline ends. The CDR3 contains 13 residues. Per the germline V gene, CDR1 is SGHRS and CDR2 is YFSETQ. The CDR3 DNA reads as TGCGCCAGCAGAGACCAGGGGAACACTGAAGCTTTCTTT. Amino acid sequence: CASRDQGNTEAFF.

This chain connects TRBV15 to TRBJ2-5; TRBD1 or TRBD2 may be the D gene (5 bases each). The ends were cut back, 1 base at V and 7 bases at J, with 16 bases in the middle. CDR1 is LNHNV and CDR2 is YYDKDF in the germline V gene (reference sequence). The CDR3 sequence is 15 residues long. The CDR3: CATSRVSQVGGTQYF. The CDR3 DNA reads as TGTGCCACCAGCAGAGTCTCACAGGTCGGAGGGACCCAGTACTTC.